The entry below gives a single T cell receptor beta chain sequence along with its context. This specimen comes from a study of T cell changes during pregnancy in multiple sclerosis. Generated by immunoSEQ multiplex PCR, the TCRdb table keeps only in-frame clones and is missing some. The sample records tens of thousands of clones, 93% being singletons. This clonotype originated in a female donor with multiple sclerosis, enrolled in a pregnancy study. Sequences were derived from CD8+ T cells from peripheral blood mononuclear cells, sampled in the second trimester of pregnancy.

The CDR3 protein is CASSLIQDIDEQYF. Written as DNA, the CDR3 is TGTGCCAGCAGCTTGATACAGGATATCGACGAGCAGTACTTC. The V gene is TRBV5-4, the J gene TRBJ2-7; D might be TRBD1 (5 bases). V was shortened by 1 base and J by 5 bases, with 13 bases between the two germline ends. The germline CDR1 and CDR2 sequences are SGHNT and YYREEE (reference sequence). The CDR3 contains 14 residues. The whole variable domain, filled in from reference TRBV5-4 and TRBJ2-7, reads ETGVTQSPTHLIKTRGQQVTLRCSSQSGHNTVSWYQQALGQGPQFIFQYYREEENGRGNFPPRFSGLQFPNYSSELNVNALELDDSALYLCASSLIQDIDEQYFGPGTRLTVT.